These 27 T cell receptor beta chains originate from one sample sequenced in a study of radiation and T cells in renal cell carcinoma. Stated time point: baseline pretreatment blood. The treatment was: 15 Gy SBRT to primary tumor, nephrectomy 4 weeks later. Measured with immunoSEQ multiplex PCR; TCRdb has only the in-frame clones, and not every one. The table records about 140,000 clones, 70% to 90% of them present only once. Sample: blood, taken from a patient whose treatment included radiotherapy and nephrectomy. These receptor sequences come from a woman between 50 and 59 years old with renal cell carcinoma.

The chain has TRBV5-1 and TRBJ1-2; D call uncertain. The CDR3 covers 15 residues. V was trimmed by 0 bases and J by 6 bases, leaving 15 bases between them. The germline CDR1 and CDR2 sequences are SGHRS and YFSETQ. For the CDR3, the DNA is TGCGCCAGCAGCTTGGACTCCCCGGGAACAGATGGCTACACCTTC. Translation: CASSLDSPGTDGYTF.

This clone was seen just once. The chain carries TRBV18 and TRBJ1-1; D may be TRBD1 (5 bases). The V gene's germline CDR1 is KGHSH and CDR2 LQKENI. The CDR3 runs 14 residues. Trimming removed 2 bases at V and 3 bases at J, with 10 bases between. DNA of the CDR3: TGTGCCAGCTCACCAGATTCGGGGGACACTGAAGCTTTCTTT. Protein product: CASSPDSGDTEAFF.

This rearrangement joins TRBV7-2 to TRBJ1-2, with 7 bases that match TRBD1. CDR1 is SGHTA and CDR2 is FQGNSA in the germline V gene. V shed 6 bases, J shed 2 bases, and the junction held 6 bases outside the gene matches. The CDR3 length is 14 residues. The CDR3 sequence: CASSFPTGNYGYTF. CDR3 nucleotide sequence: TGTGCCAGCAGTTTCCCGACAGGGAACTATGGCTACACCTTC.

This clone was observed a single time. CDR3 residues: CASSFLLSGGNNQPQHF. As DNA, the CDR3 is TGTGCCAGCAGTTTTCTATTATCGGGGGGGAACAATCAGCCCCAGCATTTT. The genes are TRBV28 and TRBJ1-5; D is perhaps TRBD1 (5 bases). There are 17 residues in the CDR3. From germline, CDR1 is MDHEN and CDR2 SYDVKM. V lost 3 bases to trimming and J lost 3 bases, with 18 bases between them.

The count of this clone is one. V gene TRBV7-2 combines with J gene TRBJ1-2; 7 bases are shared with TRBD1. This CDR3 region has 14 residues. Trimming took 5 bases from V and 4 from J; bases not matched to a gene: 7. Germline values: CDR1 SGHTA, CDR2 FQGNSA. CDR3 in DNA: TGTGCCAGCAGCATACAGGGGATGGGCTATGGCTACACCTTC. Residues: CASSIQGMGYGYTF.

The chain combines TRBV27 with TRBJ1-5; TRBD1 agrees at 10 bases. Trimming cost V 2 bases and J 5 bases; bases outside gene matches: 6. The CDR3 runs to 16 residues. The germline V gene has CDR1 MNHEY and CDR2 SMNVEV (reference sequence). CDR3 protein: CASSLTPGTGDQPQHF. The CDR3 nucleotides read TGTGCCAGCAGTTTAACCCCCGGGACAGGGGATCAGCCCCAGCATTTT.

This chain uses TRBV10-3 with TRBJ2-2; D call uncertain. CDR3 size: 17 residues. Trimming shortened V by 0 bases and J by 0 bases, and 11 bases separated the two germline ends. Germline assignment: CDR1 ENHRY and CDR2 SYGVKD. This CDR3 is CAISESSVAANTGELFF. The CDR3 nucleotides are TGTGCCATCAGTGAGTCCAGTGTGGCAGCGAACACCGGGGAGCTGTTTTTT.

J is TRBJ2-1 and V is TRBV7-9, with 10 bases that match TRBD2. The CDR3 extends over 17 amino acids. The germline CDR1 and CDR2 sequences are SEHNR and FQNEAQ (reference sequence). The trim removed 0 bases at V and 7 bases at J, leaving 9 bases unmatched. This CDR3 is CASSLAVAGGFGNEQFF. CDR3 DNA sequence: TGTGCCAGCAGCTTAGCTGTAGCGGGGGGCTTTGGGAATGAGCAGTTCTTC.

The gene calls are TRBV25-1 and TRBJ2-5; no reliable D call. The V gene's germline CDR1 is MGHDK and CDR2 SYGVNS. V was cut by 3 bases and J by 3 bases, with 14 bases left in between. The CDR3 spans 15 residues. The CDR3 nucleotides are TGTGCCAGCAGTGACTCTCGGCGAATCGAAGAGACCCAGTACTTC. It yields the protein CASSDSRRIEETQYF.

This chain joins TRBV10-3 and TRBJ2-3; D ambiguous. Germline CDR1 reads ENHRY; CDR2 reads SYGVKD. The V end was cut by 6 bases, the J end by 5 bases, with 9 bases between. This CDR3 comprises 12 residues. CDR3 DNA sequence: TGTGCCATCAGAGACCGCAGAGATACGCAGTATTTT. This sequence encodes CAIRDRRDTQYF.

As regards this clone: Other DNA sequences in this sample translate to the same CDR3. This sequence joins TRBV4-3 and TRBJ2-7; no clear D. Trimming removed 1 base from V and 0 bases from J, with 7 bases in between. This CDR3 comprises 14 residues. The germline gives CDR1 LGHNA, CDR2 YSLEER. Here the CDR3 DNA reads TGCGCCAGCAGCCAAGCGAGGAGCTCCTACGAGCAGTACTTC. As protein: CASSQARSSYEQYF.

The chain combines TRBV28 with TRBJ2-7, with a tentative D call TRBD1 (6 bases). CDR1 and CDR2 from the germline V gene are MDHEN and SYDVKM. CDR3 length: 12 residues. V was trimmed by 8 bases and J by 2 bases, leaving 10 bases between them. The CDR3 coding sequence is TGTGCCAGCGGTGGACAGACCTACGAGCAGTACTTC. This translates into CASGGQTYEQYF.

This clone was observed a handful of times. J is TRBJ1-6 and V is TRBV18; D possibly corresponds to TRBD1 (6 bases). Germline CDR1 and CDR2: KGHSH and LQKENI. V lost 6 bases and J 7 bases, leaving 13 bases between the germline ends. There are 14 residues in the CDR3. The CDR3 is CASSPGGRNSPLHF. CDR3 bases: TGTGCCAGCTCGCCGGGGGGCCGGAATTCACCCCTCCACTTT. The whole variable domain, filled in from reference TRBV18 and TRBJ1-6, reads NAGVMQNPRHLVRRRGQEARLRCSPMKGHSHVYWYRQLPEEGLKFMVYLQKENIIDESGMPKERFSAEFPKEGPSILRIQQVVRGDSAAYFCASSPGGRNSPLHFGNGTRLTVT.

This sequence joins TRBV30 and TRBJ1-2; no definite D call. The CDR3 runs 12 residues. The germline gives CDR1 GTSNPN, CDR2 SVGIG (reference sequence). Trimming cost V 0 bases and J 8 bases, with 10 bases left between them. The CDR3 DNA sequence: TGTGCCTGGAGTGTAGGTCCGGGGGGCTACACCTTC. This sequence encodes CAWSVGPGGYTF.

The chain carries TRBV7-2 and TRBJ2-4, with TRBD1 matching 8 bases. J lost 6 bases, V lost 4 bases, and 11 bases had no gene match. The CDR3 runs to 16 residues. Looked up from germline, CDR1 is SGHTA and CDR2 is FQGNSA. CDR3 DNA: TGTGCCAGCAGCTCTTTCGGACAGGGTGCCTTAAACATTCAGTACTTC. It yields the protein CASSSFGQGALNIQYF.

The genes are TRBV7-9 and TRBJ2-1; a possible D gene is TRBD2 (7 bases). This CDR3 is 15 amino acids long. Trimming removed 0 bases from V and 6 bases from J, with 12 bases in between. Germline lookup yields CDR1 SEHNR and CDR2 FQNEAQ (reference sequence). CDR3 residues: CASSLAGGPTNEQFF. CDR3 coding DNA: TGTGCCAGCAGCTTAGCGGGGGGGCCTACCAATGAGCAGTTCTTC.

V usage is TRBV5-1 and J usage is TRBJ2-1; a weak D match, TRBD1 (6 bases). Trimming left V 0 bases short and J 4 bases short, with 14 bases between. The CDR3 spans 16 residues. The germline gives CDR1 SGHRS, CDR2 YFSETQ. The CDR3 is CASSLATTQGYNEQFF. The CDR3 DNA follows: TGCGCCAGCAGCTTGGCAACCACACAGGGATACAATGAGCAGTTCTTC.

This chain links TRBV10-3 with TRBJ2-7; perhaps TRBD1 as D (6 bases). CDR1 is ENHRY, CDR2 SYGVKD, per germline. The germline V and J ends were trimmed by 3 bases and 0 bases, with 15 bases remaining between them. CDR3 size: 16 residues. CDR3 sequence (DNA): TGTGCCATCAGTGACCGGACAGTTACTCCCTCCTACGAGCAGTACTTC. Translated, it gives CAISDRTVTPSYEQYF.

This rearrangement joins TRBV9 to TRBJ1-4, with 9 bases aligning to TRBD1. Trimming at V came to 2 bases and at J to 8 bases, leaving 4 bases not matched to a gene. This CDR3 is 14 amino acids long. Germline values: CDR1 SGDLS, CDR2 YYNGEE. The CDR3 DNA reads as TGTGCCAGCAGCGTCGGACAGGGGAGGGAAAAACTGTTTTTT. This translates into CASSVGQGREKLFF.

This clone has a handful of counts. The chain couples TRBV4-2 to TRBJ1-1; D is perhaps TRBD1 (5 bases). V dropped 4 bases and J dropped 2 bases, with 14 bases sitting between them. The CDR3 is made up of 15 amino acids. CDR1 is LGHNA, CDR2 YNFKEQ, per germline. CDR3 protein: CASSLREGSNTEAFF. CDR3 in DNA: TGTGCCAGCAGCCTTAGGGAGGGGTCCAACACTGAAGCTTTCTTT.

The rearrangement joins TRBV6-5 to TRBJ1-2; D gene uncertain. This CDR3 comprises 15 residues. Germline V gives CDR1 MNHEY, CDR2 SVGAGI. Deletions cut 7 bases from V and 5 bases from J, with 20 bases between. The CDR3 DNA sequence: TGTGCCAGCACCGCCTCGGTGGGTGGCGCATATGGCTACACCTTC. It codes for CASTASVGGAYGYTF.

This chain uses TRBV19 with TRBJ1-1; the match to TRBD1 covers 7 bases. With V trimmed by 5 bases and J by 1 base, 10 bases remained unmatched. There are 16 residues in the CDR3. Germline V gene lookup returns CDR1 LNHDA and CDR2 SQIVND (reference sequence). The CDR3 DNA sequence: TGTGCCAGTAGTCCGACCCGGACAGGAGCGAACACTGAAGCTTTCTTT. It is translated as CASSPTRTGANTEAFF.

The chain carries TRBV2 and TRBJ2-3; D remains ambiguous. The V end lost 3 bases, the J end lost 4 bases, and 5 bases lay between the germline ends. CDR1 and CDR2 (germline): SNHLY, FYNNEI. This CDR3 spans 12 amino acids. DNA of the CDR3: TGTGCCAGCAGTGAGTCGGCAGATACGCAGTATTTT. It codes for CASSESADTQYF.

CDR3 DNA: TGTGCCAGCAAACCCAGGGGTTATTCACCCCTCCACTTT. It codes for CASKPRGYSPLHF. V usage is TRBV6-5 and J usage is TRBJ1-6; possible D gene TRBD1, 6 bases. The germline CDR1 and CDR2 sequences are MNHEY and SVGAGI. The CDR3 has 13 residues. Trimming removed 7 bases from V and 8 bases from J, with 12 bases in between.

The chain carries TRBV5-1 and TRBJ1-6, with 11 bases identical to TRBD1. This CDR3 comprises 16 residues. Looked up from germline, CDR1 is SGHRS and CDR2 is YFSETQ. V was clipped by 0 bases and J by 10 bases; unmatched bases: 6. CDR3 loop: CASSLGGQGAGSPLHF. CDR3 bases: TGCGCCAGCAGCTTGGGAGGACAGGGGGCAGGGTCACCCCTCCACTTT.

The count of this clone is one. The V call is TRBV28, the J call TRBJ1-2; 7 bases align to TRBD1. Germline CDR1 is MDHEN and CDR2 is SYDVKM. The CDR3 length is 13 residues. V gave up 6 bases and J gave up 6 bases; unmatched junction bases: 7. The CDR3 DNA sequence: TGTGCCAGCAGCTGGACAGGACGTGATGGCTACACCTTC. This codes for CASSWTGRDGYTF.

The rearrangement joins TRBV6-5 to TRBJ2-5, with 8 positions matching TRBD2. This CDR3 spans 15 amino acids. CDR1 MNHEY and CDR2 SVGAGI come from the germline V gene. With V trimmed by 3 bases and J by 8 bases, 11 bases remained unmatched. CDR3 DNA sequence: TGTGCCAGCAGTTATGGGCGGGAGGACCCAGGAACCCAGTACTTC. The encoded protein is CASSYGREDPGTQYF.